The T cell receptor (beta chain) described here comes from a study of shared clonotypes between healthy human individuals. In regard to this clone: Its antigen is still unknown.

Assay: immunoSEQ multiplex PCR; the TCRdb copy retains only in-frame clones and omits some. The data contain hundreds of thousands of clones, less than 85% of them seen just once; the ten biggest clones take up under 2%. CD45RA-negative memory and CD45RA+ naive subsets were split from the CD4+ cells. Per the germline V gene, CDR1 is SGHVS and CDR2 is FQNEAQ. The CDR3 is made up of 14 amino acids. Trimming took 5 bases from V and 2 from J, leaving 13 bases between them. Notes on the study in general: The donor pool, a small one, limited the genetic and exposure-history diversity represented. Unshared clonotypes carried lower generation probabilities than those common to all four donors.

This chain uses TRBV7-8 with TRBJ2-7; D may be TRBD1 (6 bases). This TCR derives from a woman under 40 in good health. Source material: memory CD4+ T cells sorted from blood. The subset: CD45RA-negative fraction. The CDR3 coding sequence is TGTGCCAGCAGCCGGACAAGGGACACCTACGAGCAGTACTTC. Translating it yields CASSRTRDTYEQYF.